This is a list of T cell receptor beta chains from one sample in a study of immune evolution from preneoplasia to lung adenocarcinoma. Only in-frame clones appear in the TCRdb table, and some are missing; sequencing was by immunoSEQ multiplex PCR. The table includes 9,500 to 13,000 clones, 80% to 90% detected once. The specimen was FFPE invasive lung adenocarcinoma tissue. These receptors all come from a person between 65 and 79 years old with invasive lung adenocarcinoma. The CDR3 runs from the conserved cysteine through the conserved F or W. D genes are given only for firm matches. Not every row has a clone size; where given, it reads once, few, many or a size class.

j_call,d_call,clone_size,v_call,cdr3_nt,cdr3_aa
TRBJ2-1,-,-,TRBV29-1,TGCAGCGTCAATATCCCCGTGAGGGGACAACTCTTCTACAATGAGCAGTTCTTC,CSVNIPVRGQLFYNEQFF
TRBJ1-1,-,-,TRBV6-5,TGTGCCAGCAGTTACCCGGGAGAGAACACTGAAGCTTTCTTT,CASSYPGENTEAFF
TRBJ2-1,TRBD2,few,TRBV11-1,TGTGCCAGCAGCCTGGGACTAGCAGTGAATGAGCAGTTCTTC,CASSLGLAVNEQFF
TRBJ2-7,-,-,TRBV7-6,TGTGCCAGCAGCTTAGGGAACCCCTACGAGCAGTACTTC,CASSLGNPYEQYF
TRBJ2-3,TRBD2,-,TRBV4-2,TGTGCCAGCAGCCTCGAGGGCGGGGGAACAGATACGCAGTATTTT,CASSLEGGGTDTQYF
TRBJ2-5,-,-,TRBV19,TGTGCCAGTAGTAATCAGGCCAGGGGGGCCCAGTACTTC,CASSNQARGAQYF
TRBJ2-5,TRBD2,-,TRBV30,TGTGCCTGGAGTTCTTCACTCACTAGCGGACAAGAGACCCAGTACTTC,CAWSSSLTSGQETQYF
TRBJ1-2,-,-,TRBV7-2,TGTGCCAGCAGCTTAGGACCACAGGGAGCACGAACTGGCGTCTTC,CASSLGPQGARTGVF
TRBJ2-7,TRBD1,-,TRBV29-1,TGCAGCGTTGAGACGGACAGGGGGCAGTACGAGCAGTACTTC,CSVETDRGQYEQYF
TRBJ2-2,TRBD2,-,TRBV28,TGTGCCAGCAGTTCCCCCGTTCTAGCGGGGGGGAGTCTCACCGGGGAGCTGTTTTTT,CASSSPVLAGGSLTGELFF
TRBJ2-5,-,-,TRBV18,TGTGCCAGCTCACCTGGTGAGACCCAGTACTTC,CASSPGETQYF